This T cell receptor beta chain was recovered during a study of T cells after yellow fever vaccination. Trimming took 4 bases from V and 0 from J, leaving 14 bases between them. The CDR3 spans 16 residues. Germline lookup yields CDR1 SGHTA and CDR2 FQGNSA. Generation of TCR cDNA used 5'RACE template switching (which added a universal primer site and UMIs). MiXCR, applied by TCRdb to the 5' RACE reads, yields one record per CDR3 protein. The sample includes roughly 250,000 distinct CDR3 sequences, 13% of them seen just once. This clonotype was counted only a few times. Sequences were derived from CD4+ T cells sorted from PBMCs, sampled 45 days after the yellow fever booster vaccination. The source of this sequence is a young man who received the YFV17D yellow fever vaccine. The rearrangement links TRBV7-2 to TRBJ2-3, with unresolved D. CDR3 sequence: CASSSLQRLSTDTQYF. The CDR3 coding sequence is TGTGCCAGCAGCTCGCTTCAACGACTTAGCACAGATACGCAGTATTTT.